These 18 T cell receptor beta chains were sequenced from one sample in a study of cytomegalovirus exposure and HLA in healthy donors. The PCR made use of 60 Vbeta and 13 Jbeta primers. The protocol was immunoSEQ multiplex PCR, while the TCRdb copy is restricted to in-frame clones and leaves out a portion. This sample has around 62,000 clones; approximately 81% occur once, and the top ten carry about 3.2%. Sequenced sample: PBMCs. These receptor sequences come from a woman aged 30 to 39 in good health and CMV-seronegative.

This clone was seen once. The rearrangement joins TRBV6-5 to TRBJ2-5, with a weak D call TRBD2 (6 bases). The CDR3 is made up of 10 amino acids. In germline, CDR1 is MNHEY, CDR2 SVGAGI. The chain's CDR3 is CERRGETQYF. CDR3 in DNA: TGTGAGAGACGGGGGGAGACCCAGTACTTC.

The chain is built from TRBV27 and TRBJ1-4, with D uncertain. The germline gives CDR1 MNHEY, CDR2 SMNVEV (reference sequence). The V gene lost 1 base and the J gene lost 7 bases, with 13 bases spanning the gap. This CDR3 contains 15 residues. CDR3 nucleotide sequence: TGTGCCAGCAGTTTATTCATGGCTTCTGGTGAAAAACTGTTTTTT. Protein: CASSLFMASGEKLFF.

This clone was seen a single time. The chain carries TRBV2 and TRBJ1-6; TRBD1 matches at 9 bases. The CDR3 has 15 amino acids. V was clipped by 4 bases and J by 7 bases; unmatched bases: 5. Per germline, CDR1 SNHLY and CDR2 FYNNEI. The CDR3 DNA reads as TGTGCCAGCAGTGGTGCGGGACAGGGAAATTCACCCCTCCACTTT. It yields the protein CASSGAGQGNSPLHF.

This clone occurred a few times. The CDR3 region is CASIDISIAGGYNEQFF. CDR3 DNA sequence: TGTGCCAGCATTGATATATCTATAGCGGGGGGATACAATGAGCAGTTCTTC. The gene calls are TRBV7-8 and TRBJ2-1; 10 bases line up with TRBD2. There are 17 residues in the CDR3. V lost 7 bases and J lost 4; bases outside the gene matches: 13. The V gene's germline CDR1 is SGHVS and CDR2 FQNEAQ.

This clone has more than one count but fewer than ten. The rearrangement uses TRBV11-2 and TRBJ2-3; 9 bases line up with TRBD2. CDR1 and CDR2 (germline): SGHAT, FQNNGV. The CDR3 spans 16 residues. The J segment lost 6 bases and the V segment lost 4 bases, leaving 11 bases of the junction unmatched. In DNA form, the CDR3 reads TGTGCCAGCAGCTCCCGGCTAGCGGGGCCTCGGGATACGCAGTATTTT. Amino acids: CASSSRLAGPRDTQYF.

V and J are TRBV30 and TRBJ1-6, with D perhaps matching TRBD1 (6 bases). The CDR3 consists of 13 residues. Trimming cost V 5 bases and J 8 bases, with 13 bases left between them. In germline, CDR1 is GTSNPN, CDR2 SVGIG (reference sequence). CDR3 sequence: CAWSTGTDSPLHF. CDR3 in DNA: TGTGCCTGGTCAACAGGGACCGATTCACCCCTCCACTTT.

The genes are TRBV11-3 and TRBJ1-2; D not certain. Germline assignment: CDR1 SGHNT and CDR2 YENEEA. This CDR3 is 14 amino acids long. Trimming removed 0 bases at V and 5 bases at J, with 10 bases between. The CDR3 region has the DNA TGTGCCAGCAGCTTAGAAGCCGCGGGGTATGGCTACACCTTC. Residues: CASSLEAAGYGYTF.

This chain links TRBV9 with TRBJ1-4; maybe TRBD1 (5 bases). Germline CDR1 is SGDLS and CDR2 is YYNGEE. Trimming took 2 bases from V and 0 from J, leaving 11 bases between them. This CDR3 is 16 amino acids long. CDR3 in amino acids: CASSVGTTTTNEKLFF. CDR3 bases: TGTGCCAGCAGCGTCGGGACTACAACAACTAATGAAAAACTGTTTTTT.

This chain links TRBV6-1 with TRBJ1-2; possible D gene TRBD1, 5 bases. Between the trimmed V and J ends, which lost 6 bases and 4 bases, there was a span of 12 bases. This CDR3 spans 13 amino acids. Germline V gives CDR1 MNHNS, CDR2 SASEGT. As DNA, the CDR3 is TGTGCCAGCAGCCGGACAAATCTCTATGGCTACACCTTC. Its protein product is CASSRTNLYGYTF.

V and J are TRBV7-2 and TRBJ2-3; a possible D gene is TRBD2 (5 bases). The germline gives CDR1 SGHTA, CDR2 FQGNSA. The V gene lost 4 bases and the J gene lost 4 bases, with 15 bases spanning the gap. There are 15 residues in the CDR3. The CDR3: CASSSLSGVPDTQYF. CDR3 DNA sequence: TGTGCCAGCAGCTCACTCTCCGGGGTGCCAGATACGCAGTATTTT.

The rearrangement links TRBV7-2 to TRBJ1-2; tentatively, D is TRBD1 (5 bases). The CDR3 length is 14 residues. With 7 bases removed from V and 3 bases from J, the gap between germline ends came to 15 bases. Per germline, CDR1 SGHTA and CDR2 FQGNSA. The CDR3: CASTEARADYGYTF. The CDR3 DNA follows: TGTGCCAGCACCGAGGCCAGGGCCGACTATGGCTACACCTTC.

The chain recombines TRBV11-2 with TRBJ1-1, with D unresolved. Germline loops: CDR1 SGHAT, CDR2 FQNNGV. This CDR3 is built from 13 residues. Trimming stripped 3 bases from V and 4 bases from J, with 9 bases between. The DNA of the CDR3 is TGTGCCAGCAGCTTTGAGAGGAGCACTGAAGCTTTCTTT. This translates into CASSFERSTEAFF.

This clone was seen a handful of times. The gene calls are TRBV10-3 and TRBJ2-5; TRBD1 might be the D (6 bases). The J call is uncertain, as TRBJ2-7 better fits the DNA end. The germline CDR1 and CDR2 sequences are ENHRY and SYGVKD. This CDR3 region has 14 residues. DNA of the CDR3: TGTGCCATCAGTGAGACAGGGCCGGGGTACGAGCAGTACTTC. Its translation: CAISETGPGYEQYF.

This clone occurred once. The chain couples TRBV7-2 to TRBJ1-3, with 7 positions matching TRBD1. J gave up 4 bases and V 0 bases, and 0 bases lay outside the gene matches. The germline V gene has CDR1 SGHTA and CDR2 FQGNSA. The CDR3 has 14 amino acids. CDR3 nucleotide sequence: TGTGCCAGCAGCTTAGCGGGACAGGGAAACACCATATATTTT. Amino acid sequence: CASSLAGQGNTIYF.

This chain links TRBV2 with TRBJ1-1, with a weak D call TRBD1 (6 bases). This CDR3 is 13 amino acids long. In germline, CDR1 is SNHLY, CDR2 FYNNEI. Trimming removed 8 bases from V and 2 bases from J, with 12 bases in between. CDR3 coding DNA: TGTGCCAGCGAAAACAGGGTTAACACTGAAGCTTTCTTT. It codes for CASENRVNTEAFF.

This rearrangement joins TRBV4-1 to TRBJ1-1, with D unresolved. The V end lost 0 bases, the J end lost 0 bases, and 17 bases lay between the germline ends. The germline gives CDR1 MGHRA, CDR2 YSYEKL. This CDR3 contains 18 residues. CDR3 coding DNA: TGCGCCAGCAGCCAAGAAGAGAGGGAGCGTTACATGAACACTGAAGCTTTCTTT. The encoded protein is CASSQEERERYMNTEAFF.

This chain connects TRBV5-4 to TRBJ2-7; 12 bases line up with TRBD1. The V gene end was trimmed by 4 bases and the J gene end by 5 bases; junction bases not matched to a gene: 7. Germline CDR1 is SGHNT and CDR2 is YYREEE (reference sequence). The CDR3 has 15 residues. The CDR3 DNA is TGTGCCAGCAGCCTCGGGACAGGGGGCCTCAACGAGCAGTACTTC. Its protein is CASSLGTGGLNEQYF.

J is TRBJ1-1 and V is TRBV21-1. TRBV21-1 is a listed pseudogene. The CDR3 runs 16 residues. The CDR3 protein is CASSKQVSPRDTEAFF. The CDR3 nucleotides read TGTGCCAGCAGCAAACAGGTCTCGCCACGGGATACTGAAGCTTTCTTT.